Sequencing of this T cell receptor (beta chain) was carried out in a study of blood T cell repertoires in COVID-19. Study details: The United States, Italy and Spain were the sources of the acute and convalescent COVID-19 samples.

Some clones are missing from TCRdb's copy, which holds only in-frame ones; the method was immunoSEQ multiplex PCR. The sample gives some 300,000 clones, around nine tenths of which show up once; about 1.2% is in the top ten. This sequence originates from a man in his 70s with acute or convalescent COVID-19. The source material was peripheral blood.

CDR3 residues: CASSLSGLAGAPSGEQYF. The CDR3 nucleotides read TGTGCCAGCAGTTTATCGGGACTAGCGGGAGCCCCGTCTGGCGAGCAGTACTTC. The genes are TRBV27 and TRBJ2-7; 14 bases line up with TRBD2. Germline V gene data show CDR1 as MNHEY and CDR2 as SMNVEV (reference sequence). J lost 6 bases, V lost 0 bases, and 10 bases had no gene match. There are 18 residues in the CDR3.